In its sample, the clone carrying this T cell receptor beta chain was seen once. CDR1 and CDR2 (germline): MGHRA, YSYEKL. V dropped 10 bases and J dropped 6; count of bases not matched to a gene: 9. This CDR3 spans 13 amino acids. This sample is drawn from a study of CD8+CD57+ T cells in acquired aplastic anemia. The TCR beta profiling, which covered VDJ combination and CDR3 sequence, was carried out using genomic DNA as the template. TCRdb processed the reads anew with MiXCR; each CDR3 protein has one entry. In the table there are around 200,000 distinct CDR3 sequences, approximately 60% of which are singletons.

The sequencing sample was made of sorted CD4+, CD8+, or CD8+CD57+ T cells (not recorded which) from PBMCs. The genes are TRBV4-1 and TRBJ2-1, with TRBD2 matching over 7 bases. This clonotype was obtained from a human donor in good health. The chain's CDR3 is CATGPTSSNEQFF. In nucleotides, the CDR3 is TGCGCCACGGGTCCGACTAGCAGCAATGAGCAGTTCTTC.